This T cell receptor beta chain was found in a study of spatial heterogeneity in lung cancer. On each TCR cDNA molecule, a unique molecular identifier was present. From the 5' RACE reads, TCRdb called clonotypes with MiXCR, one entry per CDR3 protein. Of tens of thousands of distinct CDR3 sequences listed, about 7.2% were seen once; the top ten hold 29%. This clonotype was seen ten or more times. As to time point: sample taken at primary tumor resection. The approximately 67 donors had untreated early-stage non-small cell lung cancer. Unsorted samples of tumor, nontumor lung or frozen PBMC had their whole RNA sequenced. CDR3 length equals 14 residues. Trimming left V 0 bases short and J 8 bases short, with 11 bases between. Germline values: CDR1 MNHEY, CDR2 SVGAGI.

This clonotype was obtained from a female donor with early-stage non-small cell lung cancer. The sample in question was PBMCs, obtained at surgery. V usage is TRBV6-5 and J usage is TRBJ2-1; possibly TRBD1 for D (6 bases). DNA for the CDR3: TGTGCCAGCAGTTACTCGATCAGGGGCGATGAGCAGTTCTTC. This sequence encodes CASSYSIRGDEQFF.